This T cell receptor (beta chain) was observed in a study of Ad26.COV2.S vaccination and SARS-CoV-2 variants. Points from the study as a whole: Vaccine and placebo recipients had comparable breadth of non-spike TCRs.

About this clone itself: The antigen is unknown.

The table came from immunoSEQ multiplex PCR; TCRdb's copy has only in-frame clones and leaves some out. The sample comprises 360,000 or so clones, around nine tenths of which are singletons, and about 3.5% rests with the top ten. Stated treatment: 15 to 20 received Ad26.COV2.S at low or high dose, single or two shots; several received placebo; per-sample allocation not given. The samples were gathered on day 63 after the first injection of vaccine or placebo. The specimen was peripheral blood, collected in a trial of Ad26.COV2.S vaccine versus placebo. The TCR sequence derives from a person between 18 and 65 years old who received the Ad26.COV2.S COVID-19 vaccine or a placebo.

CDR3 nucleotides: TGTGCCATCAGCGGCGGGGCAGCCTACAATGAGCAGTTCTTC. Its protein product is CAISGGAAYNEQFF. The rearrangement joins TRBV10-3 to TRBJ2-1; TRBD2 is a possible D gene (6 bases). V was trimmed by 6 bases and J by 2 bases, leaving 11 bases between them. The CDR3 contains 14 residues. Germline values: CDR1 ENHRY, CDR2 SYGVKD.